This T cell receptor (beta chain) originates from a study of blood T cell repertoires in COVID-19. The CDR3 extends over 13 amino acids. V was shortened by 3 bases and J by 2 bases, with 8 bases between the two germline ends. The data were produced by immunoSEQ multiplex PCR, yet TCRdb's version contains in-frame clones alone and is incomplete. The repertoire holds fewer than 150,000 clones, with over 70% as singletons. J is TRBJ2-7 and V is TRBV12-3 or TRBV12-4; TRBD2 is a possible D gene (5 bases). The TCR sequence derives from an older woman with acute or convalescent COVID-19. Source material: peripheral blood. The CDR3 DNA sequence: TGTGCCAGCAGTTTTGAGAGGGCCTACGAGCAGTACTTC. Protein: CASSFERAYEQYF.